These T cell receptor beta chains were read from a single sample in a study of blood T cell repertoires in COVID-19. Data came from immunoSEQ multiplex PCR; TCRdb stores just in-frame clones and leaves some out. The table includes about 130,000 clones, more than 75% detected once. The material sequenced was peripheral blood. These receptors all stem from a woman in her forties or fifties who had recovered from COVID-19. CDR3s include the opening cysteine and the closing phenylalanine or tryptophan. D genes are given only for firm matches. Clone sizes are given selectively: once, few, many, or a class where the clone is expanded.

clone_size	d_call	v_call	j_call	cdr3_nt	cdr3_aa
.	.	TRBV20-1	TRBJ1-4	TGCAGTGCTAGAGATAACAGGCACCTGTTTTTT	CSARDNRHLFF
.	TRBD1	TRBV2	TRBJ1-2	TGTGCCAGCAGTGACAGGGGGTATGGCTACACCTTC	CASSDRGYGYTF
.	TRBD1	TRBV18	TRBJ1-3	TGTGCCAGCTCACCCCAACGGGACAGGGGGCATGGAAACACCATATATTTT	CASSPQRDRGHGNTIYF
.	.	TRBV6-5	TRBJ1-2	TGTGCCAGCAGGTATACAGGAAACTATGGCTACACCTTC	CASRYTGNYGYTF
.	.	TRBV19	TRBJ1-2	TGTGCCAGTAGTCCCCGGGTTTCAGATGGCTACACCTTC	CASSPRVSDGYTF
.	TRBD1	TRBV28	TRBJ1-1	TGTGCCAGCAGTTCGACAGGGGGAACTGAAGCTTTCTTT	CASSSTGGTEAFF
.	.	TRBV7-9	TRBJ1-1	TGTGCCAGCAGCTTATTAGCCCGGGGAACCGCTTTCTTT	CASSLLARGTAFF
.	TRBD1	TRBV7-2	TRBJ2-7	TGTGCCAGCAGCTTAGTAGGTAGGGTCTGGGACAGGGGCAACGAGCAGTACTTC	CASSLVGRVWDRGNEQYF
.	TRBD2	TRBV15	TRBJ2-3	TGTGCCACCAGTGAGAGAAGCGGGGGAAGCACAGATACGCAGTATTTT	CATSERSGGSTDTQYF
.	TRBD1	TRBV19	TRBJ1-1	TGTGCCAGTAGTCGGGACAGGGATCTCACTGAAGCTTTCTTT	CASSRDRDLTEAFF
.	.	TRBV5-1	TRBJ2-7	TGCGCCAGCAGCCCAGGGGCGGACTACGAGCAGTACTTC	CASSPGADYEQYF
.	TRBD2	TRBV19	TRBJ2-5	TGTGCCAGCCGACTAGCGGGGGCCCCCCAAGAGACCCAGTACTTC	CASRLAGAPQETQYF
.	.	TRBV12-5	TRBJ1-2	TGTGCTAGTGGTTTGGGGTTGGGCAGGGGATTTGACTATGGCTACACCTTC	CASGLGLGRGFDYGYTF
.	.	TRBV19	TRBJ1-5	TGTGCCAGTAGCCCAGGAGGGAGCAATCAGCCCCAGCATTTT	CASSPGGSNQPQHF
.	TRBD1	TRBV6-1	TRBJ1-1	TGTGCCAGCAGTGAAGAGACAGGGGTTGGGAACACTGAAGCTTTCTTT	CASSEETGVGNTEAFF
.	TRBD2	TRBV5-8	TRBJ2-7	TGTGCCAGCAGCACAGGACTAGCCCCCGGTTACTCCTACGAGCAGTACTTC	CASSTGLAPGYSYEQYF
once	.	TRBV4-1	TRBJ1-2	TGCGCCAGCAGCCAAGAACAGGTTCTTTATGGCTACACCTTC	CASSQEQVLYGYTF
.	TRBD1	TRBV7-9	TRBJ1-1	TGTGCCAGCAGCTTCAGAGGGACAGGGGGGATGTTGGAAGCTTTCTTT	CASSFRGTGGMLEAFF
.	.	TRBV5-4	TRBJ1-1	TGTGCCAGCAGCTTCCGATCTATGAACACTGAAGCTTTCTTT	CASSFRSMNTEAFF
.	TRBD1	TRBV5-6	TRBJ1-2	TGTGCCAGCAGCTTGCCACCCGGGACAGGGGAGAGTGTAGGCTACACCTTC	CASSLPPGTGESVGYTF
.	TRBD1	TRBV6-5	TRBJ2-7	TGTGCCAGCAGTTACACCCAACAGGGGCCGTACGAGCAGTACTTC	CASSYTQQGPYEQYF
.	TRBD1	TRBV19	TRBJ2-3	TGTGCCAGTAGTATCACCGGGACAGGGGCAACAGATACGCAGTATTTT	CASSITGTGATDTQYF
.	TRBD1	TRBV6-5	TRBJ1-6	TGTGCCAGCAGTTACACAGGGGGCCTTAATTCACCCCTCCACTTT	CASSYTGGLNSPLHF
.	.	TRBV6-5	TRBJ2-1	TGTGCCAGCAGTTACGGTAGTAGTGACTCCTACAATGAGCAGTTCTTC	CASSYGSSDSYNEQFF
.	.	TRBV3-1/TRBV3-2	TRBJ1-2	TGTGCCAGCAGCCCAAACAGGGACGGCTACACCTTC	CASSPNRDGYTF
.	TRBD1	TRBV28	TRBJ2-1	TGTGCCAGCAGTTACAGGGGGTTTAACGACAATGAGCAGTTCTTC	CASSYRGFNDNEQFF
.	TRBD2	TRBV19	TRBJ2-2	TGTGCCAGTAGTATCGATGAGGAGGGGACTAGGAACACCGGGGAGCTGTTTTTT	CASSIDEEGTRNTGELFF
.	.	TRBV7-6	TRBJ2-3	TGTGCCAGCAGCTTGGGACTCACAAAGAGCACAGATACGCAGTATTTT	CASSLGLTKSTDTQYF
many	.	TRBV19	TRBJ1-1	TGTGCCAGTGCCCCAGGGCGGCGATTCACTGAAGCTTTCTTT	CASAPGRRFTEAFF
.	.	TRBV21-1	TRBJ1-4	TGTGCCAGCAGCAAAGGACAGTTTAAACTGTTTTTT	CASSKGQFKLFF
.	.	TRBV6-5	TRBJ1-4	TGTGCCAGCAGACCCGGCCTGGGGCTGGGGGAAAAACTGTTTTTT	CASRPGLGLGEKLFF
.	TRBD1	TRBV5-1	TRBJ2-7	TGCGCCAGCAGCTTGGTTGGACAGGGGAACGAGCAGTACTTC	CASSLVGQGNEQYF
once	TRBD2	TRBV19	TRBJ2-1	TGTGCCAGTAGCCCTTGGGGAGCGGGAGCGGGCAATGAGCAGTTCTTC	CASSPWGAGAGNEQFF
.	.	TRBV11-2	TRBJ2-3	TGTGCCAGCAGCCCACGACCCTCCAGGGATACGCAGTATTTT	CASSPRPSRDTQYF
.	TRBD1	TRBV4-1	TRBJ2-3	TGCGCCAGCAGCCGCCTAGCCGGGACAGGGGGCGCAGATACGCAGTATTTT	CASSRLAGTGGADTQYF
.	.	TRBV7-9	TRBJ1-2	TGTGCCAGCAGCTTTCGGACGGGAGCTAACTATGGCTACACCTTC	CASSFRTGANYGYTF
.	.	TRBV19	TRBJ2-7	TGTGCCAGTAGTATCGAACTAGCTTACGAGCAGTACTTC	CASSIELAYEQYF
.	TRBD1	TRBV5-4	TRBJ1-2	TGTGCCAGCAGCTTGGACAGGGGGCGGGCTAGCTACACCTTC	CASSLDRGRASYTF
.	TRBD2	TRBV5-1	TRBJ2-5	TGCGCCAGCAGCGGGAGAACTAGCGGGGGTTCAGAGACCCAGTACTTC	CASSGRTSGGSETQYF
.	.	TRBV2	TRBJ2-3	TGTGCCAGCAGTATGGACTCCACAGATACGCAGTATTTT	CASSMDSTDTQYF
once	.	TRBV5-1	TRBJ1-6	TGCGCCAGCAGCTTGGTAGTGGGGGCAGGGAATTCACCCCTCCACTTT	CASSLVVGAGNSPLHF
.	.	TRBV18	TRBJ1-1	TGTGCCAGCTCTCCCGGGGGAGGGGCCTTTATTTCCACGGAAGCTTTCTTT	CASSPGGGAFISTEAFF
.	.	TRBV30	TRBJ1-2	TGTGCCTGGAATAGACAGGCCCCCAGTGGCTACACCTTC	CAWNRQAPSGYTF
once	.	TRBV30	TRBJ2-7	TGTGCCTGGAGTGTATTACAAGGAGCCTTCTCCTACGAGCAGTACTTC	CAWSVLQGAFSYEQYF
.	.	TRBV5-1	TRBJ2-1	TGCGCCAGCAGCTTGGCTGCGAGCTCCTACAATGAGCAGTTCTTC	CASSLAASSYNEQFF
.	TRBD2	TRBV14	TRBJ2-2	TGTGCCAGCAGCCAAGGGGGACTAGCGGGAGGTTCCTCCGGGGAGCTGTTTTTT	CASSQGGLAGGSSGELFF
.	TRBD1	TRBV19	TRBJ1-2	TGTGCCAGTAGTATATACAGGGGGCTCGGTACCGGTCAAGGCTACACCTTC	CASSIYRGLGTGQGYTF
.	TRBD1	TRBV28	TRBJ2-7	TGTGCCAGCAGTTTCCCCCACGGACAGGGGGCGACCGAGCAGTACTTC	CASSFPHGQGATEQYF
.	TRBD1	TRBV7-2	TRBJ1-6	TGTGCCAGCTCTCAGGGGGCGCACGGTTCACCCCTCCACTTT	CASSQGAHGSPLHF
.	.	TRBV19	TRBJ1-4	TGTGCCAGTAGTATAGCGGGGGGGGAAAAACTGTTTTTT	CASSIAGGEKLFF